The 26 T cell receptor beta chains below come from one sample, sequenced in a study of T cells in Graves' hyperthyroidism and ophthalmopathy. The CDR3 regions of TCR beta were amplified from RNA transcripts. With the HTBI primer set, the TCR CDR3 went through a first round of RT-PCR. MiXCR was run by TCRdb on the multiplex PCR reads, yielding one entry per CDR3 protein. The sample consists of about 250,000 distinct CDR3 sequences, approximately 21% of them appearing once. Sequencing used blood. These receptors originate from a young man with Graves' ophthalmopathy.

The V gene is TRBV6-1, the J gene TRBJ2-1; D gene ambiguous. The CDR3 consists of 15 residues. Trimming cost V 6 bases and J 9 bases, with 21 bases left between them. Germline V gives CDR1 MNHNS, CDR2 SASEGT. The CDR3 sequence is CASRSSPWGSVEQFF. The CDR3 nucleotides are TGTGCCAGCAGGTCGAGTCCCTGGGGTTCGGTTGAGCAGTTCTTC.

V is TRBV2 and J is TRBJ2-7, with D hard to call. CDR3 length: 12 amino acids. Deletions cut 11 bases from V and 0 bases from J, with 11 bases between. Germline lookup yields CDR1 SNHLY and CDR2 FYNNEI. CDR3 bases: TGTGCCTGGCTGCAGGCCTCCTACGAGCAGTACTTC. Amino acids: CAWLQASYEQYF.

DNA of the CDR3: TGTGCCAGCAGCCAAAAAGGCGGGGACACTGAAGCTTTCTTT. As protein: CASSQKGGDTEAFF. The V gene is TRBV16, the J gene TRBJ1-1, with unresolved D. Germline V gives CDR1 KGHSY, CDR2 FQNENV. The CDR3 spans 14 residues. Trimming removed 2 bases at V and 3 bases at J, with 10 bases between.

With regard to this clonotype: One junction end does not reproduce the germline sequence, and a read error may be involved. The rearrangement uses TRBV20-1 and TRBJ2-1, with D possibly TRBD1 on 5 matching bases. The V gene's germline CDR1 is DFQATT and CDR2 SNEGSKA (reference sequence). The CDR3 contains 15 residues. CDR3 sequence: CGAREERGGGNEQFF. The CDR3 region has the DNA TGCGGTGCTAGAGAGGAAAGGGGCGGCGGCAATGAGCAGTTCTTC.

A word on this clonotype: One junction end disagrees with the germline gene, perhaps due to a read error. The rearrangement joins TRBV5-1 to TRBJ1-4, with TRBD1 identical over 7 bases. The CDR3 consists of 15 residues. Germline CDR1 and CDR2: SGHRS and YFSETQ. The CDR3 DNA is TGCGCCAGCAGCTGGGGGAGGGGGCAGAATGAAAAACCGTTTTTT. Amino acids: CASSWGRGQNEKPFF.

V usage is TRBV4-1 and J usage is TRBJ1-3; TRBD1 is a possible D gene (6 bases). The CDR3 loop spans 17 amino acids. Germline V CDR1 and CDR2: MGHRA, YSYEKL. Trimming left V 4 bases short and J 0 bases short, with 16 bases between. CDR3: CASSPGRGMDSGNTIYF. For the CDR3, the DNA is TGCGCCAGCAGCCCGGGAAGGGGGATGGACTCTGGAAACACCATATATTTT.

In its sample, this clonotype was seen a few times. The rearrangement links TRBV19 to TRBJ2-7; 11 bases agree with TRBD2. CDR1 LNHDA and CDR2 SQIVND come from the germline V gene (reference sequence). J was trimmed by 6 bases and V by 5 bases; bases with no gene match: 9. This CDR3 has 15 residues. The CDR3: CASSLWTSGRGEQYF. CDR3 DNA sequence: TGTGCCAGTAGTCTCTGGACTAGCGGGCGCGGCGAGCAGTACTTC.

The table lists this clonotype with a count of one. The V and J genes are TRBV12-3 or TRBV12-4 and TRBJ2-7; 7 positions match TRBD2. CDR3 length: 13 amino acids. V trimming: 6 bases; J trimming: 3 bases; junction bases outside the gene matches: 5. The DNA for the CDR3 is TGTGCCAGCAGCGGGAGGACCCACTACGAGCAGTACTTC. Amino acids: CASSGRTHYEQYF.

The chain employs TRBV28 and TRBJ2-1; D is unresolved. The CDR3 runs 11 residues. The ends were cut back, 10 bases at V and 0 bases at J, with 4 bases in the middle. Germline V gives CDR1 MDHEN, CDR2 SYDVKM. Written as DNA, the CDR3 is TGTGCCACCGGCTCCTACAATGAGCAGTTCTTC. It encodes CATGSYNEQFF. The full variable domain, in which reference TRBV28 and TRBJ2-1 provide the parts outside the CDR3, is DVKVTQSSRYLVKRTGEKVFLECVQDMDHENMFWYRQDPGLGLRLIYFSYDVKMKEKGDIPEGYSVSREKKERFSLILESASTNQTSMYLCATGSYNEQFFGPGTRLTVL.

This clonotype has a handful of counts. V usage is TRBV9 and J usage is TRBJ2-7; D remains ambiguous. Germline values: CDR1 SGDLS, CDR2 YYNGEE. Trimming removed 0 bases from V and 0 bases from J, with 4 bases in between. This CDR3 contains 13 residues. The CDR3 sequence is CASSVGISYEQYF. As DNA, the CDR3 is TGTGCCAGCAGCGTAGGTATCTCCTACGAGCAGTACTTC.

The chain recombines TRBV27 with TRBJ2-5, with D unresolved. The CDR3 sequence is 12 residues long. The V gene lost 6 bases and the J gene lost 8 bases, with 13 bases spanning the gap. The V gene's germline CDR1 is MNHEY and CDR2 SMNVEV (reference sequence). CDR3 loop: CASRGNYETQYF. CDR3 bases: TGTGCCAGCAGGGGGAACTACGAAACCCAGTACTTC.

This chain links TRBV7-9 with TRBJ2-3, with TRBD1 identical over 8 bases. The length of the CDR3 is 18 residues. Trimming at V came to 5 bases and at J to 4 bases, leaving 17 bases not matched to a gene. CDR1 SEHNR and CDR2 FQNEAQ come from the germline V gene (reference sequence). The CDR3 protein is CASSRPSLTGDGPDTQYF. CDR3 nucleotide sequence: TGTGCCAGCAGCAGACCCTCACTGACAGGGGACGGTCCAGATACGCAGTATTTT. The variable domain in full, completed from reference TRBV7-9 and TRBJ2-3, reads DTGVSQNPRHKITKRGQNVTFRCDPISEHNRLYWYRQTLGQGPEFLTYFQNEAQLEKSRLLSDRFSAERPKGSFSTLEIQRTEQGDSAMYLCASSRPSLTGDGPDTQYFGPGTRLTVL.

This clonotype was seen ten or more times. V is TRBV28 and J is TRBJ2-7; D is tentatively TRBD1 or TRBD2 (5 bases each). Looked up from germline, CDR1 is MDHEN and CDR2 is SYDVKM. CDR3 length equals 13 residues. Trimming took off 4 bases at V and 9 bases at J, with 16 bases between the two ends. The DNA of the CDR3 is TGTGCCAGCAGTTCCGTCCGGGACCCAGGGCAGTACTTC. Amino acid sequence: CASSSVRDPGQYF.

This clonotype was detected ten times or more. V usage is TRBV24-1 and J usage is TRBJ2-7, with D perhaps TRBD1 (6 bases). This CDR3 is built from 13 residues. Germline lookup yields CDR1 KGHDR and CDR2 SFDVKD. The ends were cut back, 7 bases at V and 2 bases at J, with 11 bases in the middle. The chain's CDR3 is CATRAGQTYEQYF. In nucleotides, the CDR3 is TGTGCCACCAGGGCCGGACAGACCTACGAGCAGTACTTC.

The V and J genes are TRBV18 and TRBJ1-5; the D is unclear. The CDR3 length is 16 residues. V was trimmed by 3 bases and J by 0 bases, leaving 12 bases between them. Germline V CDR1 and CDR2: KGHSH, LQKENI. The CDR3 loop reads CASSPIQRNSNQPQHF. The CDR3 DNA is TGTGCCAGCTCACCCATCCAAAGAAATAGCAATCAGCCCCAGCATTTT.

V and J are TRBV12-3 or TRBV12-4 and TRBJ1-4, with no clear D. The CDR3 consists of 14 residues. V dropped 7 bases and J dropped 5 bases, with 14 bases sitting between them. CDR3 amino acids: CASTLRYRNEKLFF. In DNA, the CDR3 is TGTGCCAGCACTCTCAGGTACAGAAATGAAAAACTGTTTTTT.

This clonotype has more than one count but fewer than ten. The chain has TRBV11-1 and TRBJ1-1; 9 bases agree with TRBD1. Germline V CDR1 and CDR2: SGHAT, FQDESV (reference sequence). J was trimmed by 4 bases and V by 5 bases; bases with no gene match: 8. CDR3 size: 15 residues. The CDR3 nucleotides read TGTGCCAGCAGCCCGGGGACAGGGTATGCCACTGAAGCTTTCTTT. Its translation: CASSPGTGYATEAFF.

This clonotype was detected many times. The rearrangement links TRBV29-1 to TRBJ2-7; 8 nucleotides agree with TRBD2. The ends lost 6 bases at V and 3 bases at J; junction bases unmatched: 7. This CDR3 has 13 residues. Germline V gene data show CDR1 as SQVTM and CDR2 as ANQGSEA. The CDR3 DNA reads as TGCAGCGTCCGCAAGCGGGAGATCTACGAGCAGTACTTC. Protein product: CSVRKREIYEQYF.

CDR3 region: CASSADRASIEQYF. The CDR3 coding sequence is TGTGCCAGCAGCGCGGACAGGGCTTCGATTGAGCAGTACTTC. This chain connects TRBV9 to TRBJ2-7, with 8 bases aligning to TRBD1. CDR1 is SGDLS, CDR2 YYNGEE, per germline. J was trimmed by 7 bases and V by 3 bases; bases with no gene match: 9. This CDR3 has 14 amino acids.

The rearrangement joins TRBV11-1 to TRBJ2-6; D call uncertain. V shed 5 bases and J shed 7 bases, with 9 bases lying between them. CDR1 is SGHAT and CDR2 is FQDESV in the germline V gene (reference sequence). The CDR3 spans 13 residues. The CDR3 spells CASSPADANVLTF. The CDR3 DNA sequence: TGTGCCAGCAGCCCTGCCGATGCCAACGTCCTGACTTTC.

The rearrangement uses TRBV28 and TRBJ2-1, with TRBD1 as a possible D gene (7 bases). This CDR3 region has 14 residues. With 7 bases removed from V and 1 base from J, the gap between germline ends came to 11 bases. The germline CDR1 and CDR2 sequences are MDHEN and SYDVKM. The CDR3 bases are TGTGCCAGCAATCAGGGGGGTTCCTACAATGAGCAGTTCTTC. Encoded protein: CASNQGGSYNEQFF.

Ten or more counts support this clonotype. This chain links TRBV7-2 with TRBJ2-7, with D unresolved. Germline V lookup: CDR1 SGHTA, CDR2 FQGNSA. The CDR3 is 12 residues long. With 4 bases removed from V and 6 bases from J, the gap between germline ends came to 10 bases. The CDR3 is CASSSYMGEQYF. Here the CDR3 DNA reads TGTGCCAGCAGCTCCTATATGGGCGAGCAGTACTTC.

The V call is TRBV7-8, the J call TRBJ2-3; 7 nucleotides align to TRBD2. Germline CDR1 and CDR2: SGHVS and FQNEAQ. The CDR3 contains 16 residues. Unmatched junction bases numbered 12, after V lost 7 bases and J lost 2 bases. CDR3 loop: CASISRVGGPTDTQYF. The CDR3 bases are TGTGCCAGCATTTCCCGGGTGGGAGGGCCCACAGATACGCAGTATTTT.

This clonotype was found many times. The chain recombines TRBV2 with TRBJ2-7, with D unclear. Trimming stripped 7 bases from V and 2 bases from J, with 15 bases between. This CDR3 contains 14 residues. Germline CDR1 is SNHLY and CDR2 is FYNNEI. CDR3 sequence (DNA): TGTGCCAGCACCCCGGGCCTAAGGGCCTACGAGCAGTACTTC. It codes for CASTPGLRAYEQYF.

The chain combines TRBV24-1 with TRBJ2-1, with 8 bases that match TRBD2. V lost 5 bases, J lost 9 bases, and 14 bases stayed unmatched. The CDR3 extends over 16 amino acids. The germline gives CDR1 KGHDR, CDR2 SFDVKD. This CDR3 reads CATSAPLAGGRSEQFF. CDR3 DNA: TGTGCCACCAGTGCTCCCCTCGCGGGGGGCCGAAGTGAGCAGTTCTTC.

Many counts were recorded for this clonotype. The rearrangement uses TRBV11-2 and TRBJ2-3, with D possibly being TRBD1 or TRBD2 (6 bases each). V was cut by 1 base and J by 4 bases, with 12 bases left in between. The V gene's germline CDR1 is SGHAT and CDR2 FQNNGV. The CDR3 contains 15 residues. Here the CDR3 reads CASSLVGGRADTQYF. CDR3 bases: TGTGCCAGCAGCTTAGTGGGGGGCAGAGCAGATACGCAGTATTTT.